A few counts support the clone carrying this T cell receptor beta chain. Its antigen is unknown. TCRdb reanalysed the 5' RACE reads using MiXCR and keeps one entry per CDR3 protein. The profile shows about 360,000 distinct CDR3 sequences, roughly 6.1% of them singletons. This sample is drawn from a study of T cells after yellow fever vaccination. The CDR3 sequence is 16 residues long. Germline V gives CDR1 SGHVS, CDR2 FQNEAQ. Trimming took 4 bases from V and 3 from J, leaving 19 bases between them. Study observations and caveats: Once the booster was given, most primary-vaccination clones reappeared, at more than 95% for CD4 and around 90% for CD8. Few clonotypes appeared in both CD4 and CD8 compartments. One caveat is that FACS-sorted repertoires could contain abundant clonotypes contaminating from the bulk population.

The source was PBMCs, collected 5 days after the yellow fever booster vaccination. The receptor's source is a man aged 25-45 years who received the YFV17D yellow fever vaccine. The chain employs TRBV7-8 and TRBJ2-7; D call uncertain. CDR3 protein: CASSSRNSGPRYEQYF. In nucleotides, the CDR3 is TGTGCCAGCAGCTCCCGGAACTCCGGGCCCCGCTACGAGCAGTACTTC.